Listed below are T cell receptor beta chains from one sample, sequenced in a study of blood T cells in healthy people across ages. TCRdb itself ran the 5' RACE reads through MiXCR, one entry per CDR3 protein. The sample has approximately 960,000 distinct CDR3 sequences, 25% to 30% seen once. The same specimen was also included in a second study, on T cells of mothers and their children.

Sequencing input: blood. These receptors originate from a woman aged 40 to 55 in good health. The CDR3 runs from the conserved cysteine through the conserved F or W. D genes are given only for firm matches. Not all rows give a size; the values are once, few, many and, for expanded clones, a class.

CDR3 DNA	CDR3 protein	clone size	J gene	V gene	CDR3 length	D gene
TGTGCCAGCAGTGAGCGGGGGGCCTCCTACGAGCAGTACTTC	CASSERGASYEQYF	few	TRBJ2-7	TRBV2	14	TRBD2
TGCAGCGTTTATCCGGGGATTAAGCGGGGCGGCTACACCTTC	CSVYPGIKRGGYTF	NA	TRBJ1-2	TRBV29-1	14	NA
TGTGCCAGCACGAAGGGCGCTAGGGGCTACACCTTC	CASTKGARGYTF	NA	TRBJ1-2	TRBV2	12	NA
TGCGCCAGCGTGACAGGGGAATTCTACAATGAGCAGTTCTTC	CASVTGEFYNEQFF	NA	TRBJ2-1	TRBV5-1	14	TRBD1
TGTGCCAGCAGTTCAGGGACAGACAGCTATGGCTACACCTTC	CASSSGTDSYGYTF	many	TRBJ1-2	TRBV28	14	TRBD1
TGTGCCAGCAGTCCGAAAAAGGGACTAGCTTCGTCCGAGCAGTACTTC	CASSPKKGLASSEQYF	many	TRBJ2-7	TRBV28	16	TRBD2
TGTGCCAGCAGCTTAGGGATGGGACAGTTCCTCAATGAGCAGTTCTTC	CASSLGMGQFLNEQFF	few	TRBJ2-1	TRBV7-2	16	TRBD1
TGTGCCAGCCCCGCCGGGACAGGGGTCAATGAGCAGTACTTC	CASPAGTGVNEQYF	NA	TRBJ2-7	TRBV27	14	TRBD1
TGTGCCAGTAGTATTGTCCAGGAAGGTGCCTACGAGCAGTACTTC	CASSIVQEGAYEQYF	NA	TRBJ2-7	TRBV19	15	NA
TGTGCCAGCAGTTACGCAGCGGGAAGCAATCAGCCCCAGCATTTT	CASSYAAGSNQPQHF	NA	TRBJ1-5	TRBV6-2/TRBV6-3	15	NA
TGCAGTGCTAGCGCGCGGGACGTTCCCTACGAGCAGTACTTC	CSASARDVPYEQYF	NA	TRBJ2-7	TRBV20-1	14	NA
TGCGCCAGCAGCCAAGAACTTCCGGAGCAGTTCTTC	CASSQELPEQFF	few	TRBJ2-1	TRBV4-1	12	NA
TGTGCCAGCAGCCAAGACCCTACCAGGGGGTATGAGCAGTTCTTC	CASSQDPTRGYEQFF	few	TRBJ2-1	TRBV14	15	TRBD1
TGCGTCAGCAGCCTCAATTACGGTGAGCAGTACTTC	CVSSLNYGEQYF	few	TRBJ2-5	TRBV4-1	12	NA
TGTGCCAGTAGTATAGTCGTCGACAGTAACTATGGCTACACCTTC	CASSIVVDSNYGYTF	NA	TRBJ1-2	TRBV19	15	NA
TGCGCCAGCAGCATCTTTGAGGCCGAGACCCAGTACTTC	CASSIFEAETQYF	few	TRBJ2-5	TRBV5-1	13	NA